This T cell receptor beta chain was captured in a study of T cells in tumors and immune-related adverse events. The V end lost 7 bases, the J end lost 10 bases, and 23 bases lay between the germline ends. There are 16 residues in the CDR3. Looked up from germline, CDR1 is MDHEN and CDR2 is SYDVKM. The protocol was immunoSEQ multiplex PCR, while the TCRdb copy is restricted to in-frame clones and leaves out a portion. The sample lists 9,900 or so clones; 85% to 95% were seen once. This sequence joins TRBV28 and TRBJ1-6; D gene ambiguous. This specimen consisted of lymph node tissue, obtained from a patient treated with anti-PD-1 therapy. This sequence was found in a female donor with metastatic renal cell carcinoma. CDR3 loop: CASNEQMGSLWSPLHF. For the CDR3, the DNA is TGTGCCAGCAACGAACAAATGGGCAGCCTCTGGTCACCCCTCCACTTT.